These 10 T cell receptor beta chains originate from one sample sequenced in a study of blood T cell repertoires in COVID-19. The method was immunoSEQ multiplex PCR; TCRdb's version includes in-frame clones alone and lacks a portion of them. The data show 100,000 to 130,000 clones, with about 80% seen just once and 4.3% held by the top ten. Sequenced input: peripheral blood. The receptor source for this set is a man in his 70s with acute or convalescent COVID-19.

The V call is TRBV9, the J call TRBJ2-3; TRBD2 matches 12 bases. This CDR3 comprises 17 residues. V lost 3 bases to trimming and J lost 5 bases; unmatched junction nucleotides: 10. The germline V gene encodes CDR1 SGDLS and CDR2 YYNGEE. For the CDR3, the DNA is TGTGCCAGCAGCGCACGTTTTTCTAGCGGGGGGGGAGATACGCAGTATTTT. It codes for CASSARFSSGGGDTQYF.

The CDR3 DNA reads TGTGCCAGCAGCCTAGTCACTGAAGCTTTCTTT. Translating gives CASSLVTEAFF. The chain links TRBV6-5 to TRBJ1-1; D gene ambiguous. The CDR3 consists of 11 residues. Germline CDR1 MNHEY, CDR2 SVGAGI. The ends were cut back, 6 bases at V and 4 bases at J, with 6 bases in the middle.

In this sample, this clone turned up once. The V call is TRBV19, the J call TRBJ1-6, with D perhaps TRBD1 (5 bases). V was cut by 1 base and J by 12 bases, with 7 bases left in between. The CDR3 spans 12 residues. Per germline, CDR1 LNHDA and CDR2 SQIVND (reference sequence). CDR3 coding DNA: TGTGCCAGTAGTATAGCTGACAGACCCCTCCACTTT. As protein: CASSIADRPLHF.

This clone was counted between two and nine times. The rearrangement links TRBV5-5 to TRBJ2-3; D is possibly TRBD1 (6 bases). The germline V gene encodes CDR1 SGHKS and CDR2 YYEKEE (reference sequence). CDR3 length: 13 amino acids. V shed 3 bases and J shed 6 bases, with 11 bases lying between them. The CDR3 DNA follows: TGTGCCAGCAGCTCAGGGGTTGAGGATACGCAGTATTTT. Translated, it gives CASSSGVEDTQYF.

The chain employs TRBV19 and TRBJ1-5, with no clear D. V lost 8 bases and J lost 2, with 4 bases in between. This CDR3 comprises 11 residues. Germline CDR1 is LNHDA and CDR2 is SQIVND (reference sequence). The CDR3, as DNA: TGTGCCAGTGGAGGCAATCAGCCCCAGCATTTT. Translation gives CASGGNQPQHF.

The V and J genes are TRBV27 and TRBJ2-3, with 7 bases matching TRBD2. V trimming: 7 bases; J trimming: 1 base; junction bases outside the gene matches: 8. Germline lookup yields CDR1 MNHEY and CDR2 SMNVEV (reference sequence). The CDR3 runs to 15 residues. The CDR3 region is CASIPRAGGTDTQYF. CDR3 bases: TGTGCCAGCATCCCCCGGGCGGGGGGCACAGATACGCAGTATTTT.

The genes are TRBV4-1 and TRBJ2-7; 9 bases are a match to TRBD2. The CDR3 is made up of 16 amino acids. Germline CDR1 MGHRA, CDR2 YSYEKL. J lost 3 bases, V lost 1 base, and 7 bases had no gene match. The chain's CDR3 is CASSQAPGLAIYEQYF. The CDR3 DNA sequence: TGCGCCAGCAGCCAAGCACCGGGACTAGCTATCTACGAGCAGTACTTC.

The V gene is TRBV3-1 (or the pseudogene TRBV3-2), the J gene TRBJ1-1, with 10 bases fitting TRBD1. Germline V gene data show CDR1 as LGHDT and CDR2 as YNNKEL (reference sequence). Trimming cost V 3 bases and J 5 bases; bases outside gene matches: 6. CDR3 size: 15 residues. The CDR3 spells CASSHSGQGGTEAFF. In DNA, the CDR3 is TGTGCCAGCAGCCACTCTGGACAGGGGGGAACTGAAGCTTTCTTT.

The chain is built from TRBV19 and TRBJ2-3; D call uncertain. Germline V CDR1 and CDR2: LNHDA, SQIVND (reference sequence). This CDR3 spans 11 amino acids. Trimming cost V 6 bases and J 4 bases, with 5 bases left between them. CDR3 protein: CASRLSDTQYF. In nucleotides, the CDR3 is TGTGCCAGTAGACTTTCAGATACGCAGTATTTT.

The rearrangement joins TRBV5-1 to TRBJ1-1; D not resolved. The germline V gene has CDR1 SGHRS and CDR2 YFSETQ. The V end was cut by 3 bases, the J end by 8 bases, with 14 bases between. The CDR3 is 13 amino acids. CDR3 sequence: CASSSGEGMEAFF. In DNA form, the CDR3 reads TGCGCCAGCAGCTCCGGAGAAGGAATGGAAGCTTTCTTT.